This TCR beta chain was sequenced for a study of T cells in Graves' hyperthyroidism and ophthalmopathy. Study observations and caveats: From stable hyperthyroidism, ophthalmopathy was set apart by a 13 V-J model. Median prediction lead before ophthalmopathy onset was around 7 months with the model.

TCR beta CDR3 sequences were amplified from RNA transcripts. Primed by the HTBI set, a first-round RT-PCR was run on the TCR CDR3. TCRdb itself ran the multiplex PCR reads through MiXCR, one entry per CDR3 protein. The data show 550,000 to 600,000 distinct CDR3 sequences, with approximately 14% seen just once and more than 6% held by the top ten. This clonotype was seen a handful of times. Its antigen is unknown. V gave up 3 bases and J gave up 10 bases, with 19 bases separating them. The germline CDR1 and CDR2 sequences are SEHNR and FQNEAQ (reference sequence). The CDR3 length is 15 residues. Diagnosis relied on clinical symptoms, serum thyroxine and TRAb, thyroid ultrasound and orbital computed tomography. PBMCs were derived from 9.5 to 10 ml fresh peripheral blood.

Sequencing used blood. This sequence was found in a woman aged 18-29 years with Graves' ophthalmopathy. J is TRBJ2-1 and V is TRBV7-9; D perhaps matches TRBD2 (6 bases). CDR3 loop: CASSFGLRYRGEQFF. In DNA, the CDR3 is TGTGCCAGCAGCTTCGGGTTGCGTTACCGGGGGGAGCAGTTCTTC.